One sample yielded the 9 T cell receptor beta chains listed below, sequenced in a study of shared clonotypes between healthy human individuals. Data came from immunoSEQ multiplex PCR; TCRdb stores just in-frame clones and leaves some out. This table holds 2 million to 2.5 million clones, roughly 90% found once. The sequencing input was naive CD4+ T cells from PBMCs. The subset: CD45RA+ positively selected. These TCRs come from a man between 18 and 35 years old in good health. Some clones in this sample may be carry-over from other donors' samples.

V usage is TRBV30 and J usage is TRBJ1-5, with TRBD1 matching over 8 bases. Germline V lookup: CDR1 GTSNPN, CDR2 SVGIG (reference sequence). The CDR3 is made up of 15 amino acids. Trimming cost V 3 bases and J 3 bases; bases outside gene matches: 7. The CDR3 region is CAWRDRVRPNQPQHF. The CDR3 DNA sequence: TGTGCCTGGAGGGACAGGGTTAGACCCAATCAGCCCCAGCATTTT.

In its sample, this clone was seen a few times. The chain has TRBV2 and TRBJ1-1; tentatively, D is TRBD1 (6 bases). The germline V gene has CDR1 SNHLY and CDR2 FYNNEI. V lost 11 bases and J 4 bases, leaving 11 bases between the germline ends. The CDR3 loop spans 11 amino acids. As DNA, the CDR3 is TGTGCCTATAGGGGGGTCACTGAAGCTTTCTTT. Translating gives CAYRGVTEAFF.

The chain carries TRBV19 and TRBJ2-5, with 7 bases that match TRBD2. The CDR3 runs to 11 residues. CDR1 LNHDA and CDR2 SQIVND come from the germline V gene (reference sequence). V lost 9 bases, J lost 7 bases, and 5 bases stayed unmatched. The CDR3 nucleotides read TGTGCCAGCAGGTCGGGGGGGACCCAGTACTTC. Encoded protein: CASRSGGTQYF.

The V and J genes are TRBV4-1 and TRBJ1-4; D not resolved. V gave up 4 bases and J gave up 0 bases, with 12 bases separating them. The germline CDR1 and CDR2 sequences are MGHRA and YSYEKL. This CDR3 region has 16 residues. The CDR3 sequence: CASSRILIPTNEKLFF. CDR3 DNA: TGCGCCAGCAGCCGCATTCTAATCCCAACTAATGAAAAACTGTTTTTT.

Concerning this clone itself: At the DNA level, this CDR3 is encoded by other sequences in the same sample as well. V is TRBV5-1 and J is TRBJ1-2; D is possibly TRBD1 (5 bases). CDR1 is SGHRS, CDR2 YFSETQ, per germline. V gave up 0 bases and J gave up 2 bases, with 8 bases separating them. The CDR3 is 14 residues long. The CDR3 sequence: CASSLVPGNYGYTF. The CDR3 region has the DNA TGCGCCAGCAGCTTGGTGCCAGGGAACTATGGCTACACCTTC. Full variable domain (outside the CDR3, taken from reference TRBV5-1 and TRBJ1-2): KAGVTQTPRYLIKTRGQQVTLSCSPISGHRSVSWYQQTPGQGLQFLFEYFSETQRNKGNFPGRFSGRQFSNSRSEMNVSTLELGDSALYLCASSLVPGNYGYTFGSGTRLTVV.

This clone showed up just once. The chain couples TRBV7-9 to TRBJ2-3, with D unresolved. Germline loops: CDR1 SEHNR, CDR2 FQNEAQ (reference sequence). CDR3 size: 13 residues. The V and J ends lost 5 bases and 0 bases respectively, with 6 bases between them. CDR3 DNA: TGTGCCAGCAGCGACACGAGCACAGATACGCAGTATTTT. The encoded protein is CASSDTSTDTQYF.

The V and J genes are TRBV5-4 and TRBJ2-4; the match to TRBD2 covers 7 bases. The CDR3 has 16 residues. Per the germline V gene, CDR1 is SGHNT and CDR2 is YYREEE (reference sequence). V lost 3 bases, J lost 3 bases, and 9 bases stayed unmatched. The CDR3 nucleotides are TGTGCCAGCAGCTCGTCGGGGGGAATGGGCAAAAACATTCAGTACTTC. This translates into CASSSSGGMGKNIQYF.

CDR3 coding DNA: TGTGCCAGCACCGAGTCCAGCGGGAGGGCCTACGAGCAGTACTTC. Residues: CASTESSGRAYEQYF. This chain connects TRBV28 to TRBJ2-7, with 10 positions matching TRBD2. There are 15 residues in the CDR3. The V and J ends lost 7 bases and 2 bases, in that order; junction bases with no gene match: 8. CDR1 is MDHEN and CDR2 is SYDVKM in the germline V gene.

This chain uses TRBV7-9 with TRBJ2-1, with TRBD2 matching over 14 bases. The germline gives CDR1 SEHNR, CDR2 FQNEAQ (reference sequence). The CDR3 is made up of 14 amino acids. V shed 5 bases, J shed 11 bases, and the junction held 5 bases outside the gene matches. CDR3 in amino acids: CASSPGLAGEKQFF. CDR3 DNA: TGTGCCAGCAGCCCGGGACTAGCGGGAGAAAAGCAGTTCTTC.